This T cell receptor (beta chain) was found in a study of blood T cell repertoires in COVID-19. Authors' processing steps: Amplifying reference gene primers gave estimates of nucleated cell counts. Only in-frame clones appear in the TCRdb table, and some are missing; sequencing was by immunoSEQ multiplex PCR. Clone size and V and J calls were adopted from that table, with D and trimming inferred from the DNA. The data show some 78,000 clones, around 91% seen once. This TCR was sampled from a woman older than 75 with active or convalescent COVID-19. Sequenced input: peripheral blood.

The CDR3 DNA reads TGTGCCAGCAGTTTGACAGGGAACTATGGCTACACCTTC. Its protein product is CASSLTGNYGYTF. The chain recombines TRBV28 with TRBJ1-2; 7 nucleotides line up with TRBD1. J was trimmed by 2 bases and V by 3 bases; bases with no gene match: 0. In germline, CDR1 is MDHEN, CDR2 SYDVKM. The CDR3 extends over 13 amino acids.